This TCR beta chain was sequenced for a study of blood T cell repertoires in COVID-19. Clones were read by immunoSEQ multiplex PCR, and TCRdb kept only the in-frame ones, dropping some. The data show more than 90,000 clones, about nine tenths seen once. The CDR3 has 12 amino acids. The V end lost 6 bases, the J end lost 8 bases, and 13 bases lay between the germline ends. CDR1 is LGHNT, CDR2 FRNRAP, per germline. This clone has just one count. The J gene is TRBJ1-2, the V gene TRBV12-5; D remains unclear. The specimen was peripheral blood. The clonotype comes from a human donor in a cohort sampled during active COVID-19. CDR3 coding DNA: TGTGCTAGTGGGCCGATAACGGGGGGCTACACCTTC. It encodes CASGPITGGYTF. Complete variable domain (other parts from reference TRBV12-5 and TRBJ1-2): DARVTQTPRHKVTEMGQEVTMRCQPILGHNTVFWYRQTMMQGLELLAYFRNRAPLDDSGMPKDRFSAEMPDATLATLKIQPSEPRDSAVYFCASGPITGGYTFGSGTRLTVV.